The 20 T cell receptor beta chains reported below all come from one sample, sequenced in a study of Ad26.COV2.S vaccination and SARS-CoV-2 variants (dated by TCRdb to the early 2020s). Library creation used the immunoSEQ multiplex PCR assay. This is the immuneACCESS table as TCRdb keeps it, with only in-frame sequences that have V and J called. A part of the clones is gone; compared with another copy, unresolved V genes explain less than half, and the rest is unexplained. The sample yields about 440,000 clones; 90% were counted once. Roughly 3.9% of the sample lies in the top ten. This specimen's treatment or condition label, interpreted: some 20 received Ad26.COV2.S at low or high dose, single or two shots; 5 received placebo; per-sample allocation not given. Repertoires of vaccine and placebo recipients were sequenced from samples taken on day 63 after the first injection. The sequencing used peripheral blood, collected in a trial of Ad26.COV2.S vaccine versus placebo. Every receptor here comes from a person between 18 and 60 years old who received the Ad26.COV2.S COVID-19 vaccine or a placebo.

This chain links TRBV2 with TRBJ1-4, with D maybe TRBD1 (5 bases). The CDR3 has 12 amino acids. V was pared by 7 bases and J by 8 bases, with 11 bases between. Germline V gene sequence: CDR1 SNHLY, CDR2 FYNNEI. The CDR3 DNA is TGTGCCAGCAAAGACAGTGGCGAAAAACTGTTTTTT. It encodes CASKDSGEKLFF.

The CDR3 loop reads CASSLEPSESSYNEQFF. The CDR3, as DNA: TGTGCCAGCAGCTTAGAGCCTAGCGAAAGCTCCTACAATGAGCAGTTCTTC. J is TRBJ2-1 and V is TRBV7-8; tentatively, D is TRBD2 (6 bases). V was trimmed by 1 base and J by 0 bases, leaving 13 bases between them. Germline CDR1 reads SGHVS; CDR2 reads FQNEAQ. The CDR3 sequence is 17 residues long.

This clone appeared a single time. The chain uses TRBV7-8 and TRBJ2-6; 14 nucleotides match TRBD2. V lost 4 bases, J lost 4 bases, and 6 bases stayed unmatched. The CDR3 extends over 18 amino acids. Germline CDR1 and CDR2: SGHVS and FQNEAQ. CDR3 nucleotides: TGTGCCAGCAGCTCGGGACTAGCGGGAGCGGGCGGGGCCAACGTCCTGACTTTC. Protein: CASSSGLAGAGGANVLTF.

The rearrangement joins TRBV7-9 to TRBJ1-4; 8 positions agree with TRBD1. The CDR3 is 16 residues long. Germline CDR1 SEHNR, CDR2 FQNEAQ (reference sequence). V trimming: 3 bases; J trimming: 6 bases; junction bases outside the gene matches: 9. The CDR3 loop reads CASSLFPQGGDEKLFF. The CDR3, as DNA: TGTGCCAGCAGCTTGTTCCCACAGGGGGGGGATGAAAAACTGTTTTTT.

This clone was counted a single time. This chain connects TRBV7-3 to TRBJ2-7; 12 nucleotides line up with TRBD2. J gave up 3 bases and V 2 bases, and 2 bases lay outside the gene matches. Per the germline V gene, CDR1 is SGHTA and CDR2 is FQGTGA. CDR3 size: 15 residues. Here the CDR3 reads CASSLGLAGYYEQYF. DNA of the CDR3: TGTGCCAGCAGCTTAGGACTAGCGGGGTACTACGAGCAGTACTTC.

J is TRBJ2-1 and V is TRBV27; weak D call: TRBD2 (6 bases). The CDR3 spans 17 residues. Trimming cost V 7 bases and J 4 bases, with 23 bases left between them. Looked up from germline, CDR1 is MNHEY and CDR2 is SMNVEV (reference sequence). The CDR3: CASIGRKGRSGYNEQFF. Here the CDR3 DNA reads TGTGCCAGCATCGGAAGAAAGGGTCGAAGCGGGTACAATGAGCAGTTCTTC.

The rearrangement uses TRBV9 and TRBJ2-3, with 10 positions matching TRBD2. Looked up from germline, CDR1 is SGDLS and CDR2 is YYNGEE. This CDR3 is built from 18 residues. V lost 0 bases, J lost 0 bases, and 7 bases stayed unmatched. The DNA for the CDR3 is TGTGCCAGCAGCGTAGTGGCTAGCGGGAGCGTCAGCACAGATACGCAGTATTTT. Protein product: CASSVVASGSVSTDTQYF.

The chain links TRBV6-5 to TRBJ1-6; no firm D call. With 6 bases removed from V and 4 bases from J, the gap between germline ends came to 10 bases. This CDR3 contains 14 residues. Per the germline V gene, CDR1 is MNHEY and CDR2 is SVGAGI. CDR3 DNA: TGTGCCAGCAGCCTTTTGGGGTATAATTCACCCCTCCACTTT. Amino acids: CASSLLGYNSPLHF.

A single count supports this clone. The chain couples TRBV6-5 to TRBJ2-5, with 10 bases fitting TRBD1. The CDR3 sequence is 15 residues long. CDR1 and CDR2 (germline): MNHEY, SVGAGI. V lost 5 bases and J lost 4; bases outside the gene matches: 7. The CDR3 bases are TGTGCCAGCAGTCGGGACAGGGGAGGGGCAGAGACCCAGTACTTC. Encoded protein: CASSRDRGGAETQYF.

This clone appeared a single time. The V and J genes are TRBV7-8 and TRBJ2-7, with D uncertain. The V end was cut by 5 bases, the J end by 3 bases, with 8 bases between. The CDR3 loop spans 12 amino acids. The germline V gene has CDR1 SGHVS and CDR2 FQNEAQ. The CDR3 DNA is TGTGCCAGCAGCCACCTCCACTACGAGCAGTACTTC. It is translated as CASSHLHYEQYF.

The chain uses TRBV7-2 and TRBJ2-1; D ambiguous. The V gene's germline CDR1 is SGHTA and CDR2 FQGNSA. The CDR3 is 13 residues long. The V end was cut by 4 bases, the J end by 5 bases, with 9 bases between. The CDR3 nucleotides read TGTGCCAGCAGCTCAGATCCTGACAATGAGCAGTTCTTC. Protein sequence: CASSSDPDNEQFF.

This rearrangement joins TRBV24-1 to TRBJ2-2, with D uncertain. The CDR3 length is 15 residues. Trimming left V 5 bases short and J 4 bases short, with 13 bases between. Germline CDR1 KGHDR, CDR2 SFDVKD. The CDR3 protein is CATSAAPPFTGELFF. The CDR3 DNA reads as TGTGCCACCAGTGCGGCACCGCCGTTCACCGGGGAGCTGTTTTTT.

The chain employs TRBV4-2 and TRBJ2-3; TRBD2 aligns across 8 bases. The CDR3 loop spans 17 amino acids. Germline assignment: CDR1 LGHNA and CDR2 YNFKEQ. J gave up 0 bases and V 3 bases, and 8 bases lay outside the gene matches. The CDR3 loop is CASSQSSAGESTDTQYF. The CDR3 bases are TGTGCCAGCAGCCAGTCATCAGCGGGAGAGAGCACAGATACGCAGTATTTT.

This sequence joins TRBV2 and TRBJ1-1; 12 bases are a match to TRBD1. This CDR3 comprises 17 residues. Germline V gene lookup returns CDR1 SNHLY and CDR2 FYNNEI. The J segment lost 4 bases and the V segment lost 8 bases, leaving 14 bases of the junction unmatched. CDR3 DNA: TGTGCCAGCCCTGGAGGGACAGGGGGCGCGAAAAGCACTGAAGCTTTCTTT. Its translation is CASPGGTGGAKSTEAFF.

The chain has TRBV5-1 and TRBJ2-1; 16 bases line up with TRBD2. The CDR3 length is 17 residues. The germline V gene encodes CDR1 SGHRS and CDR2 YFSETQ. V shed 3 bases and J 6 bases; nucleotides not matched to a gene: 6. The CDR3 sequence is CASSYPGLAGGRNEQFF. The CDR3 bases are TGCGCCAGCAGCTACCCGGGACTAGCGGGAGGGCGCAATGAGCAGTTCTTC.

This chain uses TRBV6-4 with TRBJ2-7; D perhaps matches TRBD2 (5 bases). This CDR3 contains 12 residues. Trimming stripped 11 bases from V and 0 bases from J, with 11 bases between. Germline CDR1 and CDR2: MRHNA and SNTAGT. In nucleotides, the CDR3 is TGTGCCTCACTTAGCGTCTCCTACGAGCAGTACTTC. This gives the protein CASLSVSYEQYF.

The chain combines TRBV5-5 with TRBJ1-6; TRBD1 agrees at 8 bases. The CDR3 sequence is 15 residues long. The V segment lost 5 bases and the J segment 9 bases; nucleotides outside the gene matches: 10. Germline CDR1 and CDR2: SGHKS and YYEKEE (reference sequence). CDR3 loop: CASRLMGTGGSPLHF. DNA of the CDR3: TGTGCCAGCAGGCTGATGGGGACAGGAGGTTCACCCCTCCACTTT.

This chain connects TRBV24-1 to TRBJ1-5, with a weak D call TRBD1 (6 bases). V was cut by 12 bases and J by 3 bases, with 14 bases left in between. Looked up from germline, CDR1 is KGHDR and CDR2 is SFDVKD. The CDR3 length is 13 residues. CDR3 bases: TGTGCCGTAAGGGGGGGCCCCAATCAGCCCCAGCATTTT. Protein product: CAVRGGPNQPQHF.

The chain carries TRBV7-3 and TRBJ2-3; D gene ambiguous. The ends were cut back, 5 bases at V and 1 base at J, with 13 bases in the middle. This CDR3 is built from 15 residues. CDR1 is SGHTA and CDR2 is FQGTGA in the germline V gene. DNA for the CDR3: TGTGCCAGCAGCCCCCCTGGCGCCGGCACAGATACGCAGTATTTT. Protein sequence: CASSPPGAGTDTQYF.

This chain uses TRBV3-1 (or the pseudogene TRBV3-2) with TRBJ1-3; D not resolved. Germline V lookup: CDR1 LGHDT, CDR2 YNNKEL (reference sequence). Trimming left V 8 bases short and J 0 bases short, with 14 bases between. CDR3 length: 15 amino acids. DNA for the CDR3: TGTGCCAGCTCCAGGTTGTGGGACTCTGGAAACACCATATATTTT. Translating gives CASSRLWDSGNTIYF.